This TCR beta chain was identified during a study of human T cells and chemical hapten exposure. TCRdb recomputed calls from the RACE reads with MiXCR, one row per CDR3 protein. The data show under 90,000 distinct CDR3 sequences, 7.5% to 9.5% seen once. The time point: patch test 2, 6 weeks after DPC sensitization. Treatment indicated: therapeutic diphenylcyclopropenone sensitization with weekly scalp DPC. This clonotype was observed a few times. This receptor was identified in a woman between 50 and 59 years old with alopecia areata. Some clones in this sample may be carry-over from other donors' samples. Here the sequenced sample was whole blood, taken in connection with sensitization to the hapten diphenylcyclopropenone (DPC).

CDR3 region: CATSDLRGEAFF. The CDR3 nucleotides read TGTGCCACCAGTGATTTGCGGGGAGAAGCTTTCTTT. This chain links TRBV24-1 with TRBJ1-1; D not certain. The CDR3 is made up of 12 amino acids. Trimming stripped 0 bases from V and 8 bases from J, with 6 bases between. CDR1 KGHDR and CDR2 SFDVKD come from the germline V gene.